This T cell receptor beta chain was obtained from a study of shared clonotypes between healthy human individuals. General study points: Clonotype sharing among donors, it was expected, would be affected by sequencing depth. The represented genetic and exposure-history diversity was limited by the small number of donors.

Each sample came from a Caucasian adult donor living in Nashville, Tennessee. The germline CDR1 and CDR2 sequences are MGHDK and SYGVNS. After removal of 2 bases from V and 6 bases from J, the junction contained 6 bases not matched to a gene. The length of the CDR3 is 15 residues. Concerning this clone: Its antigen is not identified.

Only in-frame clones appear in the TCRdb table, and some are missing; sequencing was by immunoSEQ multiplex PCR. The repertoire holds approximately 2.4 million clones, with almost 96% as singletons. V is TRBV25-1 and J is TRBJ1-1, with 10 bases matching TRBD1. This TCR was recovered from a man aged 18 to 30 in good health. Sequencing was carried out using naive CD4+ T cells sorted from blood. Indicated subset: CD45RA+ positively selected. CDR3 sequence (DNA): TGTGCCAGCAGTGAACCGGGACAGGGGTTACCTGAAGCTTTCTTT. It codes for CASSEPGQGLPEAFF.